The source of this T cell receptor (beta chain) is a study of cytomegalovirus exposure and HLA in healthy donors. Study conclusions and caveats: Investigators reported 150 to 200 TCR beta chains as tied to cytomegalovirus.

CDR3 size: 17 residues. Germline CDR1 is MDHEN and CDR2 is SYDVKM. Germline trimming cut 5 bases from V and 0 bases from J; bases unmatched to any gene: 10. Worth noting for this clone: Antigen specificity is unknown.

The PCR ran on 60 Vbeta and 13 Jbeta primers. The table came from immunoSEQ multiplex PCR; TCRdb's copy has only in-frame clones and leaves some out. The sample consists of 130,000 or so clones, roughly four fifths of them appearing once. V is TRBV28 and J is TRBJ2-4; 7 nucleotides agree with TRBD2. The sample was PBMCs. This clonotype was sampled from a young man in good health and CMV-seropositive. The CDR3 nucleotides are TGTGCCAGCAGTCCTAGCGGCGCTCCACTAGCCAAAAACATTCAGTACTTC. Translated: CASSPSGAPLAKNIQYF.